These 15 T cell receptor beta chains originate from one sample sequenced in a study of HIV-infected patients and healthy controls. TCRdb reanalysed the 5' RACE reads using MiXCR and keeps one entry per CDR3 protein. Of roughly 20,000 distinct CDR3 sequences in the sample, less than 20% were seen once. Input material: CD8+ T cells from blood. The receptor set was obtained from a human donor in good health.

A few counts support this clonotype. The rearrangement uses TRBV2 and TRBJ2-2, with D possibly matching TRBD2 (5 bases). Trimming removed 3 bases from V and 5 bases from J, with 16 bases in between. The CDR3 runs to 16 residues. Germline-derived CDR1 and CDR2 are SNHLY and FYNNEI. The CDR3 loop is CASSDSYGIRTGELFF. CDR3 bases: TGTGCCAGCAGTGATTCTTACGGGATTCGAACCGGGGAGCTGTTTTTT.

This clonotype was recorded a few times. The chain couples TRBV29-1 to TRBJ2-7; 11 positions match TRBD1. V lost 1 base to trimming and J lost 2 bases; unmatched junction nucleotides: 1. The CDR3 length is 14 residues. Germline CDR1 reads SQVTM; CDR2 reads ANQGSEA. The CDR3 reads CSVEGTGGPYEQYF. CDR3 DNA: TGCAGCGTTGAAGGGACAGGGGGCCCCTACGAGCAGTACTTC.

This clonotype appeared a few times. V usage is TRBV20-1 and J usage is TRBJ2-1; 8 nucleotides match TRBD2. Germline CDR1 reads DFQATT; CDR2 reads SNEGSKA (reference sequence). This CDR3 region has 17 residues. V trimming: 2 bases; J trimming: 4 bases; junction bases outside the gene matches: 13. CDR3 residues: CSARRGLGRLNYNEQFF. CDR3 sequence (DNA): TGCAGTGCTAGAAGGGGACTAGGACGATTAAATTACAATGAGCAGTTCTTC.

This clonotype turned up a few times. The J gene is TRBJ2-2, the V gene TRBV7-8; possible D gene TRBD1, 6 bases. V lost 4 bases, J lost 4 bases, and 13 bases lay in between. Germline lookup yields CDR1 SGHVS and CDR2 FQNEAQ. The CDR3 is 15 residues long. The DNA of the CDR3 is TGTGCCAGCAGCTCCCTTACAGGGTTCACCGGGGAGCTGTTTTTT. Protein: CASSSLTGFTGELFF.

This clonotype was counted ten times or more. J is TRBJ2-5 and V is TRBV29-1; D is perhaps TRBD1 (6 bases). The CDR3 is 11 residues long. Germline V gene lookup returns CDR1 SQVTM and CDR2 ANQGSEA. The V gene lost 6 bases and the J gene lost 3 bases, with 8 bases spanning the gap. As DNA, the CDR3 is TGCAGCGTGAGGACAGAAGAGACCCAGTACTTC. Translation: CSVRTEETQYF.

The J gene is TRBJ1-2, the V gene TRBV19, with D maybe TRBD1 (6 bases). This CDR3 spans 16 amino acids. Per germline, CDR1 LNHDA and CDR2 SQIVND (reference sequence). Between the trimmed V and J ends, which lost 7 bases and 3 bases, there was a span of 21 bases. The CDR3: CASKGGTDRHYYGYTF. The CDR3 DNA sequence: TGTGCCAGTAAAGGGGGGACGGACAGACATTACTATGGCTACACCTTC.

This clonotype was observed a handful of times. This chain joins TRBV6-5 and TRBJ2-5; 11 positions agree with TRBD1. Germline trimming cut 2 bases from V and 5 bases from J; bases unmatched to any gene: 4. The CDR3 is made up of 15 amino acids. CDR1 MNHEY and CDR2 SVGAGI come from the germline V gene. The CDR3 sequence: CASSYSGTGGETQYF. CDR3 coding DNA: TGTGCCAGCAGTTACAGCGGGACAGGGGGGGAGACCCAGTACTTC.

This sequence joins TRBV7-9 and TRBJ2-5, with 9 bases lining up with TRBD2. CDR1 SEHNR and CDR2 FQNEAQ come from the germline V gene (reference sequence). The junction had 7 bases not matched to a gene; V was cut back by 2 bases and J by 3 bases. The CDR3 is 16 residues long. The DNA for the CDR3 is TGTGCCAGCAGCTTATATGCGGGGGGGCTGGAAGAGACCCAGTACTTC. It is translated as CASSLYAGGLEETQYF.

This clonotype is labeled medium-sized. The chain carries TRBV4-1 and TRBJ1-5; 8 nucleotides align to TRBD1. In germline, CDR1 is MGHRA, CDR2 YSYEKL. The CDR3 is 15 amino acids. The V segment lost 7 bases and the J segment 5 bases; nucleotides outside the gene matches: 10. This CDR3 is CASTENQGAHQPQHF. The CDR3 DNA is TGCGCCAGCACCGAAAACCAGGGGGCACATCAGCCCCAGCATTTT.

The chain recombines TRBV4-1 with TRBJ2-7; 7 bases fit TRBD2. This CDR3 spans 15 amino acids. The germline CDR1 and CDR2 sequences are MGHRA and YSYEKL. Losses at the gene ends were 0 bases for V and 6 bases for J; bases not matched to a gene: 8. CDR3 region: CASSQDWAGEVEQYF. CDR3 sequence (DNA): TGCGCCAGCAGCCAAGATTGGGCGGGAGAGGTCGAGCAGTACTTC.

In this sample, this clonotype turned up many times. The V and J genes are TRBV20-1 and TRBJ2-3; 7 nucleotides match TRBD2. The junction had 15 bases not matched to a gene; V was cut back by 1 base and J by 2 bases. Looked up from germline, CDR1 is DFQATT and CDR2 is SNEGSKA (reference sequence). CDR3 length: 18 amino acids. The chain's CDR3 is CSARGPSGEAGPTDTQYF. In nucleotides, the CDR3 is TGCAGTGCTAGAGGACCTAGCGGCGAAGCCGGTCCCACAGATACGCAGTATTTT.

This clonotype came up many times. The CDR3 sequence is CASRRTVFEQYF. The CDR3 DNA is TGTGCCAGCAGACGGACAGTTTTCGAGCAGTACTTC. The chain combines TRBV6-5 with TRBJ2-7; tentatively, D is TRBD1 (6 bases). V was pared by 6 bases and J by 6 bases, with 12 bases between. There are 12 residues in the CDR3. Germline V gene lookup returns CDR1 MNHEY and CDR2 SVGAGI.

The DNA for the CDR3 is TGTGCCAGCAGCTCCCCCAAGACCGGGGAGCTGTTTTTT. Protein sequence: CASSSPKTGELFF. V usage is TRBV7-9 and J usage is TRBJ2-2; D is unclear. Trimming left V 4 bases short and J 5 bases short, with 8 bases between. The germline CDR1 and CDR2 sequences are SEHNR and FQNEAQ (reference sequence). The CDR3 sequence is 13 residues long. Supplemented by reference TRBV7-9 and TRBJ2-2, the full variable domain reads DTGVSQNPRHKITKRGQNVTFRCDPISEHNRLYWYRQTLGQGPEFLTYFQNEAQLEKSRLLSDRFSAERPKGSFSTLEIQRTEQGDSAMYLCASSSPKTGELFFGEGSRLTVL.

The V gene is TRBV4-1, the J gene TRBJ1-4; tentatively, D is TRBD1 (6 bases). This CDR3 spans 15 amino acids. V gave up 1 base and J gave up 7 bases, with 13 bases separating them. Germline V gives CDR1 MGHRA, CDR2 YSYEKL. The CDR3 DNA reads TGCGCCAGCAGCCAAGTCGCAGGGGAACGTGAAAAACTGTTTTTT. This codes for CASSQVAGEREKLFF.

This clonotype was seen repeatedly, ten times or more. The rearrangement joins TRBV12-3 or TRBV12-4 to TRBJ1-2, with D perhaps TRBD1 (5 bases). The CDR3 runs to 15 residues. V was shortened by 0 bases and J by 6 bases, with 14 bases between the two germline ends. The CDR3 DNA is TGTGCCAGCAGTTTAGCGAAGGGACTCTTCGATGGCTACACCTTC. This translates into CASSLAKGLFDGYTF.